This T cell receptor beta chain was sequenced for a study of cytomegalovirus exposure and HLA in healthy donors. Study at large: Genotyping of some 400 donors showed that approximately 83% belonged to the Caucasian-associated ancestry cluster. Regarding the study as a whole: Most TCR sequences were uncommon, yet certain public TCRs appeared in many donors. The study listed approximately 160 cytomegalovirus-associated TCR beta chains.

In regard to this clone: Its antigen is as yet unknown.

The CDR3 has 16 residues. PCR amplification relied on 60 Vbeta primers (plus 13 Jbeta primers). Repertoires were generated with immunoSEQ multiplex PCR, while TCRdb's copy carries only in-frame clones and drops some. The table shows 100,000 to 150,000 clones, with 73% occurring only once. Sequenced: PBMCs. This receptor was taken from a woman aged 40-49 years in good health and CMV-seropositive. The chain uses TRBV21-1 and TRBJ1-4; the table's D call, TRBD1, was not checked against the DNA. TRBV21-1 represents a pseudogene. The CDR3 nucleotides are TGTGCCAGCAGCATCCCAGGGGCCCTCCAAAAAGAAAAACTGTTTTTT. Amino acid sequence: CASSIPGALQKEKLFF.